Given below is one T cell receptor beta chain in context. Its target is unknown. This entry belongs to a study of T-cell memory formation after mild COVID-19. Turning to the study itself: The two donors had largely donor-specific TCR clusters. General study findings and limits: Those CD4+ clones that contracted were mainly in CM and EM (CD8+ ones in EMRA). Clones that shrank (day 15 to 85) were balanced CD4/CD8, whereas later expanders leaned CD4+.

Via MiXCR, TCRdb re-called the 5' RACE reads, giving one row per CDR3 protein. This table has about 470,000 distinct CDR3 sequences, roughly 25% appearing once. The clonotype comes from an adult woman who had mild COVID-19 (a few samples of this study predate the infection). Cell type and time point are not known. Sequencing used PBMCs or a T cell subset sorted from them (not recorded which).

The chain's CDR3 is CASSQEGGAGTEAFF. The CDR3 region has the DNA TGTGCCAGCAGCCAAGAGGGGGGGGCCGGCACTGAAGCTTTCTTT. The J gene is TRBJ1-1, the V gene TRBV3-1, with D possibly TRBD1 on 6 matching bases. V lost 0 bases and J lost 4, with 12 bases in between. Germline V lookup: CDR1 LGHDT, CDR2 YNNKEL (reference sequence). The CDR3 is 15 amino acids.